What follows describes a single TCR beta chain. These data originate in a study of early T cells in non-severe SARS-CoV-2 infection. Background on the study: Sequencing of unsorted whole blood was done on bulk RNA, leaving chains unpaired.

TCRdb recomputed calls from the 5' RACE reads with MiXCR, one row per CDR3 protein. The table shows roughly 53,000 distinct CDR3 sequences, with approximately 12% occurring only once. Per germline, CDR1 DFQATT and CDR2 SNEGSKA (reference sequence). Deletions cut 3 bases from V and 7 bases from J, with 9 bases between. The length of the CDR3 is 11 residues. V and J are TRBV20-1 and TRBJ1-2; D possibly corresponds to TRBD1 (6 bases). This TCR came from an adult who was a healthcare worker with PCR-confirmed SARS-CoV-2 infection or an uninfected control (not recorded which). The input for sequencing was whole blood, taken at baseline. In DNA, the CDR3 is TGCAGTGCTAGCAGGGGTAGTGGCTACACCTTC. It codes for CSASRGSGYTF.